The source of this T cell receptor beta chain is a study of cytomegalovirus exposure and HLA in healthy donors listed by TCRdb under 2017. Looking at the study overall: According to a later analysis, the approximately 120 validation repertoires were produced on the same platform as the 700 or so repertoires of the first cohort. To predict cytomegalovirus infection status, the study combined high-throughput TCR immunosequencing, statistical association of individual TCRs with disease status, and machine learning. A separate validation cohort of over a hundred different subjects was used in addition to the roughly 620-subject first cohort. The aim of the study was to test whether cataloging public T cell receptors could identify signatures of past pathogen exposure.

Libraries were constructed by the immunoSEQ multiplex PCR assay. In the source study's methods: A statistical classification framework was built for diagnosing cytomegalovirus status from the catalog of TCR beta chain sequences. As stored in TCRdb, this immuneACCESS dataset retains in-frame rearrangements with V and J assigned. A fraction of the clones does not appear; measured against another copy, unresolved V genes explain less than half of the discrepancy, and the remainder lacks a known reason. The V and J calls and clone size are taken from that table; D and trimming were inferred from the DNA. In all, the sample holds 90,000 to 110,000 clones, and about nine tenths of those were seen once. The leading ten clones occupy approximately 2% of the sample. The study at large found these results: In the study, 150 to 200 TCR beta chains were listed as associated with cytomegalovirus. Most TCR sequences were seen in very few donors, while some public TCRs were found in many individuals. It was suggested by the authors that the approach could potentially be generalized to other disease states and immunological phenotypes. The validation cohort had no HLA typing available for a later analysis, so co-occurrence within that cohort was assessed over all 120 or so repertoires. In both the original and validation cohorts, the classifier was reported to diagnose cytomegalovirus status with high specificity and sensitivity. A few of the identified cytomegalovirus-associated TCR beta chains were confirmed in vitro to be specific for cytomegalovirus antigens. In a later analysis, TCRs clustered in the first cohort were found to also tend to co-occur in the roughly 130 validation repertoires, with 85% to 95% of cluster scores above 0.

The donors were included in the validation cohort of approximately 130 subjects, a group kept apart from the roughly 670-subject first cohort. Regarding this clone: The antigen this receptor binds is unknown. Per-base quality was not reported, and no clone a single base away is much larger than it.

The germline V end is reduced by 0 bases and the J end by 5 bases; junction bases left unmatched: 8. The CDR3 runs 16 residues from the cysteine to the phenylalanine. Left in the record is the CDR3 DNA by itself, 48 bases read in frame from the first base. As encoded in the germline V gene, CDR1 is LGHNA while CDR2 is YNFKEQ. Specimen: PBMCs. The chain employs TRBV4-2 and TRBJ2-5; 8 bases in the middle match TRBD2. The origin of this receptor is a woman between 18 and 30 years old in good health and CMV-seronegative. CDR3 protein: CASSQETERGRETQYF. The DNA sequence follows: TGTGCCAGCAGCCAAGAGACGGAGCGGGGGAGGGAGACCCAGTACTTC.